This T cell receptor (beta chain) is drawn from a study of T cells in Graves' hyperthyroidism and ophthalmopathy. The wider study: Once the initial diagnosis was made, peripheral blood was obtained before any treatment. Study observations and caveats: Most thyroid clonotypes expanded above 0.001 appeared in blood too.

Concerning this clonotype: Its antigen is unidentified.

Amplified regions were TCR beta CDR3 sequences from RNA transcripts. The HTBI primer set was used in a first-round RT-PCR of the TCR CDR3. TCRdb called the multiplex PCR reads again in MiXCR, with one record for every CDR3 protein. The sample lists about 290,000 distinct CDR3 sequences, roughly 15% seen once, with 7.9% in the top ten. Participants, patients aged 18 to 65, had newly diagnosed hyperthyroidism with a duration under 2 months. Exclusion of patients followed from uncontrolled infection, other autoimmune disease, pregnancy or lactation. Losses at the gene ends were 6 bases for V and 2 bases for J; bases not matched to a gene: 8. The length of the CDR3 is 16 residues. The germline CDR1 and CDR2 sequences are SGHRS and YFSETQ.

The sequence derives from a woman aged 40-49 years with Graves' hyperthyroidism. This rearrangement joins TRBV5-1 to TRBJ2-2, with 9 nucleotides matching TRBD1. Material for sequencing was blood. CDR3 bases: TGCGCCAGCACTCCACCGGGACAGGGTAACACCGGGGAGCTGTTTTTT. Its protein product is CASTPPGQGNTGELFF.